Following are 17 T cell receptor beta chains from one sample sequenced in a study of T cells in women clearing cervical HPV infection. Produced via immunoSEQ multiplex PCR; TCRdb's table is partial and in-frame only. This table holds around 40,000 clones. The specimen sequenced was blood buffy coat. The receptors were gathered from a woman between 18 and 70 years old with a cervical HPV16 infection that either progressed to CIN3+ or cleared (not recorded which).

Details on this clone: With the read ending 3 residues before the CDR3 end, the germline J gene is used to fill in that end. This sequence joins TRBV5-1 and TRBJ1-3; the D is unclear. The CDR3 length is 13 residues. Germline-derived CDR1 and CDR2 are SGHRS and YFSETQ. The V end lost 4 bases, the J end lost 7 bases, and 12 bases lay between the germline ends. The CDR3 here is CASSPRGTNTIYF. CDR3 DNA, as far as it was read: TGCGCCAGCAGCCCTCGGGGAACGAACACC. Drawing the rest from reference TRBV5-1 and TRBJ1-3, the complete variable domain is KAGVTQTPRYLIKTRGQQVTLSCSPISGHRSVSWYQQTPGQGLQFLFEYFSETQRNKGNFPGRFSGRQFSNSRSEMNVSTLELGDSALYLCASSPRGTNTIYFGEGSWLTVV.

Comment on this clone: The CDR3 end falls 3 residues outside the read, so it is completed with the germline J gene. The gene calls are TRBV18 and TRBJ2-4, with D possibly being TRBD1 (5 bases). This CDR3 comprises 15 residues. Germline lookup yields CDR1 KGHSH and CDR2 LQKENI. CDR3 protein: CASSPPAGQGYGQYF. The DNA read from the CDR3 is TGTGCCAGCTCACCACCGGCAGGGCAGGGCTATGGT.

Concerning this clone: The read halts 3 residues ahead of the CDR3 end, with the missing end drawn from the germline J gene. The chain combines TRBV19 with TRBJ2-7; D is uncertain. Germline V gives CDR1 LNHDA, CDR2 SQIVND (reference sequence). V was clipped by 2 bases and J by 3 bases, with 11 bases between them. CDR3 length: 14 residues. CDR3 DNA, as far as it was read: TGTGCCAGTAGTATAAGTTTAACAAGCTACGAG. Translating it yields CASSISLTSYE. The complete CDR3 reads CASSISLTSYEQYF. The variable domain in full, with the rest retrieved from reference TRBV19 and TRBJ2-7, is DGGITQSPKYLFRKEGQNVTLSCEQNLNHDAMYWYRQDPGQGLRLIYYSQIVNDFQKGDIAEGYSVSREKKESFPLTVTSAQKNPTAFYLCASSISLTSYEQYFGPGTRLTVT.

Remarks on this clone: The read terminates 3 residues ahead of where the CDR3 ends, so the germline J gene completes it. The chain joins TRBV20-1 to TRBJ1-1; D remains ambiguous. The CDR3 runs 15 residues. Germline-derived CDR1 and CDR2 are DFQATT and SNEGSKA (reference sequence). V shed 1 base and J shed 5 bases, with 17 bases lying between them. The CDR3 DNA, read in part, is TGCAGTGCTAGAGCTTATCACGGGGTGGGGACTGAA. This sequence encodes CSARAYHGVGTE. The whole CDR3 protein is CSARAYHGVGTEAFF.

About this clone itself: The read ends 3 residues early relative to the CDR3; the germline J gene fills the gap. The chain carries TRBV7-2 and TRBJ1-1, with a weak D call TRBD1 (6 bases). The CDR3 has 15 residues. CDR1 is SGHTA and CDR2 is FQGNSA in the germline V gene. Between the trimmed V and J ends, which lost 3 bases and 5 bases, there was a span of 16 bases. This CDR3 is CASSFTGRGTTEAFF. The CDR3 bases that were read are TGTGCCAGCAGCTTCACAGGGAGGGGAACGACTGAA.

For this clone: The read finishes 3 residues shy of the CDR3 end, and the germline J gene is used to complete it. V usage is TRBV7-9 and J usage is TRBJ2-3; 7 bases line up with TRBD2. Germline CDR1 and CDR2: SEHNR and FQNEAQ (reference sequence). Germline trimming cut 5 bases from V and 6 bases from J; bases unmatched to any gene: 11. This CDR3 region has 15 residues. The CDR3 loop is CASSPPGGGRDTQYF. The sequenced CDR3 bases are TGTGCCAGCAGCCCCCCGGGCGGGGGTCGGGATACG.

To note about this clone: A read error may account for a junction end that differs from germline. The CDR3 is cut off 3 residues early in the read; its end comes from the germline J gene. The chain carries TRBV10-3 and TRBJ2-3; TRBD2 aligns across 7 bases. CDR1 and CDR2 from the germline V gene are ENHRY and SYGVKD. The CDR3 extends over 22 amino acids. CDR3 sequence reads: CDIGPKEPDSFLSPSPGRPQYF. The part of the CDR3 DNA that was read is TGTGACATCGGCCCAAAAGAACCCGACAGCTTTCTATCTCCGAGTCCCGGGAGGCCG.

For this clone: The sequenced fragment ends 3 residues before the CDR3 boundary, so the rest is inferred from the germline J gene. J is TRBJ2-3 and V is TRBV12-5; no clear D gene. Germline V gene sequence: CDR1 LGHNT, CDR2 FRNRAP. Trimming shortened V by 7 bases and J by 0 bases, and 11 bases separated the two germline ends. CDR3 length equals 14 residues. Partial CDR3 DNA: TGTGCTAGTGCGTTAGTTACTAGCACAGATACG. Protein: CASALVTSTDT. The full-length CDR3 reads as CASALVTSTDTQYF.

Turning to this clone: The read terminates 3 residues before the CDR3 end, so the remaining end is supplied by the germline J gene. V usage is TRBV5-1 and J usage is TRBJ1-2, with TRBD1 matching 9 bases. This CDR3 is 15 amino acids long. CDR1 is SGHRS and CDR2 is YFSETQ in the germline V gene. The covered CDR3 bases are TGCGCCAGCAGCCAATTGGGACAGGGCGGGGAGGAC. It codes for CASSQLGQGGED. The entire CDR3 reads CASSQLGQGGEDYTF.

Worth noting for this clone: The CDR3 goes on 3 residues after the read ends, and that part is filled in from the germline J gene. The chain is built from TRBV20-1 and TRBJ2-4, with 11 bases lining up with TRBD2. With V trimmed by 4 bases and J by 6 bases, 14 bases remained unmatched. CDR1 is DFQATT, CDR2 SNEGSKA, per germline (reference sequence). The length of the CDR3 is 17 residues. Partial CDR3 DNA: TGCAGTGCTATTGGGACTAGCGGAAGCGGGGGGCGAAACATT. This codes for CSAIGTSGSGGRNI. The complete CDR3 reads CSAIGTSGSGGRNIQYF.

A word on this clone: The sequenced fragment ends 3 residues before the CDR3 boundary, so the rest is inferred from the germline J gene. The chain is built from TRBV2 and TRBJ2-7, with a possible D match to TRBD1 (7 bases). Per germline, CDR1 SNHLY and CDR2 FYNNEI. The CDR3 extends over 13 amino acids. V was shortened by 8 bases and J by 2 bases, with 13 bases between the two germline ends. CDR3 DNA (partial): TGTGCCAGCGGAGGGACAGTGGCCTACGAG. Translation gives CASGGTVAYE. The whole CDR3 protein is CASGGTVAYEQYF.

Here the CDR3 reads CAISGTGSSDTQYF. The covered CDR3 bases are TGTGCCATCAGTGGGACAGGGAGTTCAGATACG. The chain has TRBV10-3 and TRBJ2-3; 8 nucleotides agree with TRBD1. Read data end 3 residues before the CDR3 end; the end is taken from the germline J gene. The CDR3 runs to 14 residues. Germline V gene data show CDR1 as ENHRY and CDR2 as SYGVKD. V was clipped by 4 bases and J by 4 bases; unmatched bases: 4.

The DNA read from the CDR3 is TGTGCCAGTAGGCGGGGGGACGTGGCAATTCAGCCG. It translates to CASRRGDVAIQP. In full, the CDR3 is CASRRGDVAIQPQYF. J is TRBJ2-3 and V is TRBV19; 8 bases fit TRBD2. Sequencing ends 3 residues short of the CDR3 end; the germline J gene provides the rest. This CDR3 spans 15 amino acids. Germline loops: CDR1 LNHDA, CDR2 SQIVND (reference sequence).

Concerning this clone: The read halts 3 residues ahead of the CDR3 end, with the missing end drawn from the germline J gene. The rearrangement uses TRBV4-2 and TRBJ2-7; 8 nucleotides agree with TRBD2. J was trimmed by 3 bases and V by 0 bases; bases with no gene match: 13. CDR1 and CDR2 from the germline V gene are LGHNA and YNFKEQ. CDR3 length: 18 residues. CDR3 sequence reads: CASSQEYPAGVKYYEQYF. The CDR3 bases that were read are TGTGCCAGCAGCCAAGAGTATCCAGCGGGAGTAAAATACTACGAG.

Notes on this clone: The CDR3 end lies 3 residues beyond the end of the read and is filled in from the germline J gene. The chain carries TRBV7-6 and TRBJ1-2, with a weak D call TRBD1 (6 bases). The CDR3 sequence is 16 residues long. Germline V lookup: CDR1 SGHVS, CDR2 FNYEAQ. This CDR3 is CASSLVGATLGNDYTF. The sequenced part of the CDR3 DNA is TGTGCCAGCAGCTTAGTGGGGGCCACCCTAGGGAATGAC.

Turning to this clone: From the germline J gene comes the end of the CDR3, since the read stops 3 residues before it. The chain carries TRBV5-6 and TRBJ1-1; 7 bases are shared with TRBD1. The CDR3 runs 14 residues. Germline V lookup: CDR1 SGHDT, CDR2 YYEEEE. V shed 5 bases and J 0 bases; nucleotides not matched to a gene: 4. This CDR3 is CASRITGVNTEAFF. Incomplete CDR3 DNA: TGTGCCAGCAGGATAACAGGGGTGAACACTGAA.

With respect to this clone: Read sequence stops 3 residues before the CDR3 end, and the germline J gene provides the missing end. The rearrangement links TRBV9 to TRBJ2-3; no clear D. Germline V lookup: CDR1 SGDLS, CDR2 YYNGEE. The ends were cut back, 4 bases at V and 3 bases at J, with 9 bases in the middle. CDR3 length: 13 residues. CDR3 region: CASSSSVTDTQYF. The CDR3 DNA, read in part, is TGTGCCAGCAGCTCCTCAGTAACAGATACG. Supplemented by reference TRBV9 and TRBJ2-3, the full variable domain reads DSGVTQTPKHLITATGQRVTLRCSPRSGDLSVYWYQQSLDQGLQFLIQYYNGEERAKGNILERFSAQQFPDLHSELNLSSLELGDSALYFCASSSSVTDTQYFGPGTRLTVL.